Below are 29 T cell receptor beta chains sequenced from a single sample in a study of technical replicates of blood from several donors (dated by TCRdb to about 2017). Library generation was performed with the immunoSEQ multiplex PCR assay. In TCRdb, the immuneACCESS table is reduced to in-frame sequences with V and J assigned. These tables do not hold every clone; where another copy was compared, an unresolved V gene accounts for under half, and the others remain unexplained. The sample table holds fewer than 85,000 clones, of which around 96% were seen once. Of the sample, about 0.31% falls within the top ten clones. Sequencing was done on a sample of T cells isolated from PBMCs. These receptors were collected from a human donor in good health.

CDR3 sequence (DNA): TGTGCCAGTAAATCTTCTCCTAACTTGAACGAGCAGTACTTC. It yields the protein CASKSSPNLNEQYF. The V gene is TRBV19, the J gene TRBJ2-7, with D unclear. CDR1 is LNHDA, CDR2 SQIVND, per germline (reference sequence). CDR3 length: 14 residues. V was clipped by 7 bases and J by 5 bases, with 18 bases between them.

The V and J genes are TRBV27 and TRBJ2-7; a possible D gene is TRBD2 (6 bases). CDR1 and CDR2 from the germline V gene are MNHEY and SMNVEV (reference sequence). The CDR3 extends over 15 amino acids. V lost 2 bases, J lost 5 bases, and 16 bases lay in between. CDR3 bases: TGTGCCAGCAGTTTAGGGGGGAATGGTTTTCACGAGCAGTACTTC. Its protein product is CASSLGGNGFHEQYF.

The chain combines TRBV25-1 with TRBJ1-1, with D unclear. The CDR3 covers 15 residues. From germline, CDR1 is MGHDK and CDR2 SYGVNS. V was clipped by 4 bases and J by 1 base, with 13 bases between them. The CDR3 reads CASSASEGGNTEAFF. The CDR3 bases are TGTGCCAGCAGTGCGTCCGAGGGTGGGAACACTGAAGCTTTCTTT.

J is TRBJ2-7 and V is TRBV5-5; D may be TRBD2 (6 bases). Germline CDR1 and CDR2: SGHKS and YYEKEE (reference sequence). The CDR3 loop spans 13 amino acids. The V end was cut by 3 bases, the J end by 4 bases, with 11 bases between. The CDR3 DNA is TGTGCCAGCAGCTGGGACTTGAGGTACGAGCAGTACTTC. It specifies CASSWDLRYEQYF.

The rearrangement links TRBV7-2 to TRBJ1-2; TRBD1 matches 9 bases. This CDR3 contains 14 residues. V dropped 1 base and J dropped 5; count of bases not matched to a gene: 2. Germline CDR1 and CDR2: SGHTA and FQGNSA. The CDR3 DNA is TGTGCCAGCAGCTTAGAGGGACAGGGTTATGGCTACACCTTC. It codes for CASSLEGQGYGYTF.

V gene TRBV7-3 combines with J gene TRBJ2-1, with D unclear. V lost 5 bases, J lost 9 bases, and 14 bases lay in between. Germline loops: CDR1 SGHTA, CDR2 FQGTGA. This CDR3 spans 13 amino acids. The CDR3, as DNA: TGTGCCAGCAGCCAAGACCCCGTAGCTGAGCAGTTCTTC. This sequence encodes CASSQDPVAEQFF. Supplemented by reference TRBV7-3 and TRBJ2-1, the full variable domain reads GAGVSQTPSNKVTEKGKYVELRCDPISGHTALYWYRQSLGQGPEFLIYFQGTGAADDSGLPNDRFFAVRPEGSVSTLKIQRTERGDSAVYLCASSQDPVAEQFFGPGTRLTVL.

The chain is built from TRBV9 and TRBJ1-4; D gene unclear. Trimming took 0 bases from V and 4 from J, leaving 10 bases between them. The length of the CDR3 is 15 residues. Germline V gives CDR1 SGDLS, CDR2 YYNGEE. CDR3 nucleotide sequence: TGTGCCAGCAGCGTAGATTACAGTGGTAATGAAAAACTGTTTTTT. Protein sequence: CASSVDYSGNEKLFF.

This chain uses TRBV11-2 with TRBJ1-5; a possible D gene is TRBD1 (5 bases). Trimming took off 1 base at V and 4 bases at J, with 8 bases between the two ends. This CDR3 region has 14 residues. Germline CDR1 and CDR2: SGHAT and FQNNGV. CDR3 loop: CASSLGAGNQPQHF. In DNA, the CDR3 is TGTGCCAGCAGCTTAGGGGCAGGGAATCAGCCCCAGCATTTT.

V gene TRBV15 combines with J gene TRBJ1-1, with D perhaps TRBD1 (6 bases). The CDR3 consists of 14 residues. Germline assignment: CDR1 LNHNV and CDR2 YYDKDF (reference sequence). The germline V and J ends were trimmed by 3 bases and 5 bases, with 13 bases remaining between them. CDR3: CATSSEGTFTEAFF. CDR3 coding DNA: TGTGCCACCAGCAGTGAGGGGACATTTACTGAAGCTTTCTTT.

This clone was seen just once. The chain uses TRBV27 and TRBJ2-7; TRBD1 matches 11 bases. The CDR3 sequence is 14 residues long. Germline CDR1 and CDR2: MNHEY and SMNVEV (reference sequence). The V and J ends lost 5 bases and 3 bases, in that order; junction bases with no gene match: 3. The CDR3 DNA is TGTGCCAGCAGTCGTGGGACAGGGGGCTACGAGCAGTACTTC. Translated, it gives CASSRGTGGYEQYF.

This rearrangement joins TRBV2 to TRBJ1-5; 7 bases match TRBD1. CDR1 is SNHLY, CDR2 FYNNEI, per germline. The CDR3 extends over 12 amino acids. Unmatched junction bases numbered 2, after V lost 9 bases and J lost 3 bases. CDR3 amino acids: CASGQDNQPQHF. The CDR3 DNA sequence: TGTGCCAGTGGACAGGACAATCAGCCCCAGCATTTT. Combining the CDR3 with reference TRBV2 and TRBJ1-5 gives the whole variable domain EPEVTQTPSHQVTQMGQEVILRCVPISNHLYFYWYRQILGQKVEFLVSFYNNEISEKSEIFDDQFSVERPDGSNFTLKIRSTKLEDSAMYFCASGQDNQPQHFGDGTRLSIL.

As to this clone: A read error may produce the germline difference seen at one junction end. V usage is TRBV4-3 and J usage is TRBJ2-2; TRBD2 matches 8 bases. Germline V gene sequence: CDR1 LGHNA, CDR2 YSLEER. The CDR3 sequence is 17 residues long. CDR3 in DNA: TGCGCCAGCAGCCAAGGTGTGGAGCGGGAGAACGCCGGGGAGCTGTTTTTT. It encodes CASSQGVERENAGELFF.

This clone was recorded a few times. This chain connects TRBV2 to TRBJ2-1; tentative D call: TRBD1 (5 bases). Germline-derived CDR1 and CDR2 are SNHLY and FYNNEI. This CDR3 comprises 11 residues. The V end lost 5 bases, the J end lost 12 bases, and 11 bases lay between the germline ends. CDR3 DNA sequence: TGTGCCAGCAGTTCAGGGTATGGGCAGTTCTTC. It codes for CASSSGYGQFF.

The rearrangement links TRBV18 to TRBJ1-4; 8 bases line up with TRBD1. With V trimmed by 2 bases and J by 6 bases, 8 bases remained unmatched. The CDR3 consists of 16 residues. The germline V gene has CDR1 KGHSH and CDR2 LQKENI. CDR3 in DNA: TGTGCCAGCTCACCAGGGGTCAGACAGGGGCATGAAAAACTGTTTTTT. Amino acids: CASSPGVRQGHEKLFF.

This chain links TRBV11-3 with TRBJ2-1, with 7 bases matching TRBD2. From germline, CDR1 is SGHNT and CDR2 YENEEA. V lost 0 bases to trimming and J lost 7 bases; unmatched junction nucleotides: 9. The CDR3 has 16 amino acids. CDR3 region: CASSLEASGTWNEQFF. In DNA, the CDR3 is TGTGCCAGCAGCTTAGAGGCCAGCGGGACCTGGAATGAGCAGTTCTTC.

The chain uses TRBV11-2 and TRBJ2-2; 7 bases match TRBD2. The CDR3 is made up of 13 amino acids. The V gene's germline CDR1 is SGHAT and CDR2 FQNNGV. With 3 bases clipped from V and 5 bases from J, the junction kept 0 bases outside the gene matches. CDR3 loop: CASSFGGTGELFF. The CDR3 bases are TGTGCCAGCAGCTTCGGGGGGACCGGGGAGCTGTTTTTT.

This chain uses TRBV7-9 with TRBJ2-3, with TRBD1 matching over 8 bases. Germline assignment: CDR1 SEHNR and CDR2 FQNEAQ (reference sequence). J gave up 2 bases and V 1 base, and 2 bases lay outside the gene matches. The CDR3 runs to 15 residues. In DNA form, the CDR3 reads TGTGCCAGCAGCTTAGGGGGACAGGACACAGATACGCAGTATTTT. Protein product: CASSLGGQDTDTQYF.

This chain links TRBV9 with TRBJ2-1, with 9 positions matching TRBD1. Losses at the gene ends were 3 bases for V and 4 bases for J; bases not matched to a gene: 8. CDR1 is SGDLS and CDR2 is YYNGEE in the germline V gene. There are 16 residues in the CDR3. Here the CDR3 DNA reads TGTGCCAGCAGCGCGGGACAGGGTTTGGAGTACAATGAGCAGTTCTTC. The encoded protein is CASSAGQGLEYNEQFF.

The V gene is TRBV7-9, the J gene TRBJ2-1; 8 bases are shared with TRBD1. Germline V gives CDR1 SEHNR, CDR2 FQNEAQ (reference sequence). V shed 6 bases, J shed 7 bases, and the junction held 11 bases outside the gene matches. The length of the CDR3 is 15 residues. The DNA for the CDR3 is TGTGCCAGCAGGGAAAAGACAGGGGCTAGGAATGAGCAGTTCTTC. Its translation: CASREKTGARNEQFF.

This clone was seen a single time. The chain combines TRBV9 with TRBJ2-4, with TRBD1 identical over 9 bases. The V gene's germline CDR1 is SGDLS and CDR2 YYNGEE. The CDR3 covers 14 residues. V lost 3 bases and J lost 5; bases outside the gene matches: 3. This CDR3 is CASSGGQGENIQYF. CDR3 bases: TGTGCCAGCAGCGGGGGACAGGGAGAAAACATTCAGTACTTC.

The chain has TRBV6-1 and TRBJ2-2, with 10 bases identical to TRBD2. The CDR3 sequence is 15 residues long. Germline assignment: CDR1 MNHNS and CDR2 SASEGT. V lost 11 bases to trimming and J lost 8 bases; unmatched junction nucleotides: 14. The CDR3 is CACWEIAGGGGELFF. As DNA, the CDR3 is TGTGCCTGCTGGGAAATAGCGGGAGGCGGGGGGGAGCTGTTTTTT.

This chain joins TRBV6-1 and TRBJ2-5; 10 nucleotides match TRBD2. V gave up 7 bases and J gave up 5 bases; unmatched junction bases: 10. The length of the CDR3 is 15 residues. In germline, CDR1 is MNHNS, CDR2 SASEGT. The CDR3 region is CASNQIAGGGETQYF. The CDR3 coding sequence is TGTGCCAGCAACCAAATAGCGGGAGGAGGGGAGACCCAGTACTTC.

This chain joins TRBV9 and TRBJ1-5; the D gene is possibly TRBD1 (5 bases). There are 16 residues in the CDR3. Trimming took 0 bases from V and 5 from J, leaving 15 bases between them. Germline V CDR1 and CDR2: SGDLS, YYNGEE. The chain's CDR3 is CASSVGGGVGDQPQHF. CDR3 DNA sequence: TGTGCCAGCAGCGTAGGCGGGGGGGTAGGGGATCAGCCCCAGCATTTT.

The CDR3, as DNA: TGTGCCAGCTCACCTTCGCGGGACGATATGGCGCATGGCTACACCTTC. Translating gives CASSPSRDDMAHGYTF. The chain couples TRBV18 to TRBJ1-2; maybe TRBD1 (5 bases). The CDR3 runs to 16 residues. Trimming took 3 bases from V and 6 from J, leaving 20 bases between them. Germline values: CDR1 KGHSH, CDR2 LQKENI.

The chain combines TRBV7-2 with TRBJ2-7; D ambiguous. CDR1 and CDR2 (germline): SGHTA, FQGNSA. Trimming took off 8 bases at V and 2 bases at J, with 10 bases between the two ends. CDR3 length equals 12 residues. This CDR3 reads CASGTAAYEQYF. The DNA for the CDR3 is TGTGCCAGCGGAACGGCGGCCTACGAGCAGTACTTC.

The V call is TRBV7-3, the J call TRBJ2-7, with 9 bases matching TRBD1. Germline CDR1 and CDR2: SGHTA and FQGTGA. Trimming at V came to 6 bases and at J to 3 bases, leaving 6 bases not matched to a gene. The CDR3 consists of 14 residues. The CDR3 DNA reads TGTGCCAGCAGTCCCGGGACAGGGAACTACGAGCAGTACTTC. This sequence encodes CASSPGTGNYEQYF. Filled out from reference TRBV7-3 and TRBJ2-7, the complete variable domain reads GAGVSQTPSNKVTEKGKYVELRCDPISGHTALYWYRQSLGQGPEFLIYFQGTGAADDSGLPNDRFFAVRPEGSVSTLKIQRTERGDSAVYLCASSPGTGNYEQYFGPGTRLTVT.

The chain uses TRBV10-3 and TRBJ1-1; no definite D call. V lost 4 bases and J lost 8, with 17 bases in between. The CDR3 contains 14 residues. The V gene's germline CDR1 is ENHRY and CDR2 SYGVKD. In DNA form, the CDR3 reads TGTGCCATCAGTGGTCAAGCCGATGTTCGGGAAGCTTTCTTT. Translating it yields CAISGQADVREAFF.

CDR3 sequence (DNA): TGTGCCAGTAGTATATGGAGGGATAGCAATCAGCCCCAGCATTTT. This encodes CASSIWRDSNQPQHF. The genes are TRBV19 and TRBJ1-5; no clear D. The CDR3 has 15 residues. V lost 2 bases, J lost 0 bases, and 8 bases lay in between. Germline assignment: CDR1 LNHDA and CDR2 SQIVND (reference sequence).

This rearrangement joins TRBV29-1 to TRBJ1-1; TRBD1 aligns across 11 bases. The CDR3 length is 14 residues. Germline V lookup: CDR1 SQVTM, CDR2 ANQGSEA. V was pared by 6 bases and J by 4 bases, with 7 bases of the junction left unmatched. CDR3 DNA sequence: TGCAGCGTAGCCTCCGGGACAGGGGGCACTGAAGCTTTCTTT. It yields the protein CSVASGTGGTEAFF.